This T cell receptor beta chain appears in the sequencing data of a study of blood T cell repertoires in COVID-19. Study details: In each case, the material was cDNA or gDNA derived from T cells, B-cell-depleted T cells, or PBMCs.

Assay: immunoSEQ multiplex PCR; the TCRdb copy retains only in-frame clones and omits some. The table includes about 220,000 clones, around four fifths detected once. CDR3 length: 17 residues. Germline trimming cut 2 bases from V and 0 bases from J; bases unmatched to any gene: 10. CDR1 SGHDN and CDR2 FVKESK come from the germline V gene. The chain has TRBV14 and TRBJ2-7, with TRBD2 identical over 7 bases. Sequencing was performed on peripheral blood. This clonotype was obtained from a woman aged 50 to 65 with acute or convalescent COVID-19. The CDR3 DNA reads as TGTGCCAGCAGCCAACTGGTAGGGCGGGAGAACTCCTACGAGCAGTACTTC. As protein: CASSQLVGRENSYEQYF.